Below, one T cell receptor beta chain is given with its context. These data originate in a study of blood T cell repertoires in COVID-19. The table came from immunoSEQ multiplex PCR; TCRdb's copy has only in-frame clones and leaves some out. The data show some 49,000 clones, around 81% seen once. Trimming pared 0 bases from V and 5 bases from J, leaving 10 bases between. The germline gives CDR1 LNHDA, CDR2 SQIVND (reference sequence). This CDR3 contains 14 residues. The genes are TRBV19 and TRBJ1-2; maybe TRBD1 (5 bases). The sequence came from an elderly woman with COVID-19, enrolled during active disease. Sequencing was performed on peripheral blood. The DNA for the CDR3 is TGTGCCAGTAGTATAGAGACAGATCTATATGGCTACACCTTC. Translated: CASSIETDLYGYTF. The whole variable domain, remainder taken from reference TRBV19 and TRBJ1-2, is DGGITQSPKYLFRKEGQNVTLSCEQNLNHDAMYWYRQDPGQGLRLIYYSQIVNDFQKGDIAEGYSVSREKKESFPLTVTSAQKNPTAFYLCASSIETDLYGYTFGSGTRLTVV.